What follows is one T cell receptor (beta chain) and its context. The V end was cut by 3 bases, the J end by 6 bases, with 11 bases between. The CDR3 runs to 14 residues. Germline loops: CDR1 SGHVS, CDR2 FQNEAQ. This record belongs to a study of T-cell memory formation after mild COVID-19. TCRdb reprocessed the 5' RACE reads with MiXCR, giving one entry per CDR3 protein. The sample includes 500,000 to 600,000 distinct CDR3 sequences, approximately 19% of them seen just once. This TCR was recovered from an adult woman who had mild COVID-19 (a few samples of this study predate the infection). Cell type and time point are not known. Sequencing was done on a sample of PBMCs or a T cell subset sorted from them (not recorded which). The chain uses TRBV7-8 and TRBJ2-2, with a weak D call TRBD2 (6 bases). The CDR3 DNA reads as TGTGCCAGCAGCTTGGGACTGCAGCCCGGGGAGCTGTTTTTT. It codes for CASSLGLQPGELFF.